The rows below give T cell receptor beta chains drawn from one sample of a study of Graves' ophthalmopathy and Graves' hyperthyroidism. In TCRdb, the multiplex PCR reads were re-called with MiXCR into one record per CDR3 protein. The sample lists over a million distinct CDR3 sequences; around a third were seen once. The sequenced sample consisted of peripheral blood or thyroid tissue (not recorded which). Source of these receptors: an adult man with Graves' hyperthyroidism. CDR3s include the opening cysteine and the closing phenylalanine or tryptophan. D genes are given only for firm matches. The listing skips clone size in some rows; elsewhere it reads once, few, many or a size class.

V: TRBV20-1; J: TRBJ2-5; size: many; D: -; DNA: TGCAGTGCCCCGACAGGTTTCCAAGAGACCCAGTACTTC; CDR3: CSAPTGFQETQYF
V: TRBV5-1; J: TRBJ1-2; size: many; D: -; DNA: TGCGCCAGCAGCTTGGCCCGGCGGACCTATGGCTACACCTTC; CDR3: CASSLARRTYGYTF
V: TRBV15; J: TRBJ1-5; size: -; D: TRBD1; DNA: TGTGCCACCAGCACCCGGGACAGGGGGCATCAGCCCCAGCATTTT; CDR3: CATSTRDRGHQPQHF
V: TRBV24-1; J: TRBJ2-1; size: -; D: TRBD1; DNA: TGTGCCACCAGTGATCTCGTCCCGGGACAGGGTTTAGGGGAGCAGTTCTTC; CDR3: CATSDLVPGQGLGEQFF
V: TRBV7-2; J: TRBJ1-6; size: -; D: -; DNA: TGTGCCAGCAGCTACGCAGCCCAGATTAATTCACCCCTCCACTTT; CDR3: CASSYAAQINSPLHF
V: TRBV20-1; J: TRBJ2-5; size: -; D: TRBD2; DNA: TGCAGTGCTAGAGACGGGACTAGCGGGAGGGCCGAGGAGACCCAGTACTTC; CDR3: CSARDGTSGRAEETQYF
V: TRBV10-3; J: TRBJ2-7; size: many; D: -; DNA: TGTGCCATCAGTGGTGTCGATGGCGGGCCCCCAATCGACGAGCAGTACTTC; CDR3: CAISGVDGGPPIDEQYF
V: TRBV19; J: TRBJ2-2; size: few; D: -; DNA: TGTGCCAGTAGTATGTGGGGGGCGAACACCGGGGAGCTGTTTTTT; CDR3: CASSMWGANTGELFF
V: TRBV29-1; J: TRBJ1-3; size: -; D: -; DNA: TGCAGCGTCTCCCGTCCCGAGAACACCATATATTTT; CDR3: CSVSRPENTIYF
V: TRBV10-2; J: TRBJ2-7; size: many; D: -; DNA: TGCGCCAGCAGTGAAGGAGGGTTCTACGAGCAGTACTTC; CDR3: CASSEGGFYEQYF
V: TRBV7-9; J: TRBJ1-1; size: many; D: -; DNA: TGTGCCAGCAGCTTAGGTCTCATAAGCGACACTGAAGCTTTCTTT; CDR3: CASSLGLISDTEAFF
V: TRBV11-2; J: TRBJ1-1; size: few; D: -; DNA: TGTGCCAGCAGCTCGCTCCTACCAGAAGCTTTCTTT; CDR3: CASSSLLPEAFF
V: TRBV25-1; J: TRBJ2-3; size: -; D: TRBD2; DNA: TGTGCCAGCAGCCCAAGACTAGCGACCACAGATACGCAGTATTTT; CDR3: CASSPRLATTDTQYF
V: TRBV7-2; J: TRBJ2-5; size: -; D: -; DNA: TGTGCCAGCAGCTTAGATGGTCCGCTAGGTCAGTACTTC; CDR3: CASSLDGPLGQYF
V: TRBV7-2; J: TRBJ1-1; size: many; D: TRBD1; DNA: TGTGCCAGCAGCTTTGGCAGGGGGCTTGACACTGAAGCTTTCTTT; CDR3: CASSFGRGLDTEAFF
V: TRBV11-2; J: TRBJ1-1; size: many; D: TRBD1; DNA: TGTGCCAGCAGCGGGGACAGGGGCCCACCCCGTAACGAAGCTTTCTTT; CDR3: CASSGDRGPPRNEAFF
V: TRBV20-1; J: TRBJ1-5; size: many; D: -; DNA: TGCAGTGCTAGAGAGGGGGGAAAAGGCAATCAGCCCCAGCATTTT; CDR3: CSAREGGKGNQPQHF
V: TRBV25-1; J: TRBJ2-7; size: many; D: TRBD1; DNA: TGTGCCAGCAGTGAATGGGGGACAGGGAACGAGCAGTACTTC; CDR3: CASSEWGTGNEQYF
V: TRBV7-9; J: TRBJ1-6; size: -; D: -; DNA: TGTGCCAGCAGCAACCTCCTGGGACAAATCAATTCACCCCTCCACTTT; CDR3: CASSNLLGQINSPLHF
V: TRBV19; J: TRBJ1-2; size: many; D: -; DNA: TGTGCCAGTAGTCCCAAACTCGTCGGGGACCTCTATGGCTACACCTTC; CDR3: CASSPKLVGDLYGYTF
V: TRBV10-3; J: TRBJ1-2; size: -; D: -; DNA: TGTGCCATCAGCACGTACCCGACAGGATCGGCAGACTATGGCTACACCTTC; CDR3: CAISTYPTGSADYGYTF
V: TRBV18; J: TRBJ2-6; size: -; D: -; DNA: TGTGCCAGCTCACCACCTTGGTTTGGGGCCAACGTCCTGACTTTC; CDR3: CASSPPWFGANVLTF
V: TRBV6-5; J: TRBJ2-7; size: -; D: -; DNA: TGTGCCAGCAGCCGGGGACACTCCTACGAGCAGTACTTC; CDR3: CASSRGHSYEQYF
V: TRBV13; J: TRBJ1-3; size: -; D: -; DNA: TGTGCCAGCAGCACCGGTCTAGAAGTAAACACCATATATTTT; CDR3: CASSTGLEVNTIYF
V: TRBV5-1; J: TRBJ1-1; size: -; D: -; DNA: TGCGCCAGCAGCTTGGGAACAGCCGGTCTCCCTGAAGCTTTCTTT; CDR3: CASSLGTAGLPEAFF
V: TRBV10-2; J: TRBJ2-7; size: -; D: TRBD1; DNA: TGCGCCAGCAGTGCCGCGACAGGGCAAAACGAGCAGTACTTC; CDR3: CASSAATGQNEQYF
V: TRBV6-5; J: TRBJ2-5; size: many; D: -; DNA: TGTGCCAGCAGCGGGATGATCCAAGAGACCCAGTACTTC; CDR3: CASSGMIQETQYF
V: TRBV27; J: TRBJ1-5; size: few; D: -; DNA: TGTGCCAGCAGTTTAGTCCCGCGTTTAGGGCAGCCCCAGCATTTT; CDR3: CASSLVPRLGQPQHF
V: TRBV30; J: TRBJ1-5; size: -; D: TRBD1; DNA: TGTGCCTGGAGTGCCGGGACAGGGCTGTGGCAGCCCCAGCATTTT; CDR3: CAWSAGTGLWQPQHF
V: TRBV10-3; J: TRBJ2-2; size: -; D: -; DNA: TGTGCCATCAGTGATAACTCCGGGGCGAACACCGGGGAGCTGTTTTTT; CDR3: CAISDNSGANTGELFF
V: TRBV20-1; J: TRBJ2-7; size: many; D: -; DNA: TGCAGTGCCAGAGAGATTGGGAGCTACGAGCAGTACTTC; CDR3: CSAREIGSYEQYF
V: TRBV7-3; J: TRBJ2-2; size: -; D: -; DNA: TGTGCCAGCAGCCCCAATTCTCGGGGAAACACCGGGGAGCTGTTTTTT; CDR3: CASSPNSRGNTGELFF
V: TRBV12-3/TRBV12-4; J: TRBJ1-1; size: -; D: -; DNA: TGTGCCAGCAGTCAGGGAACCACTGAAGCTTTCTTT; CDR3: CASSQGTTEAFF
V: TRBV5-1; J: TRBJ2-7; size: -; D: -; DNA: TGCGCCAGCGCCGGTAATGCCGAGCAGTACTTC; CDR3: CASAGNAEQYF
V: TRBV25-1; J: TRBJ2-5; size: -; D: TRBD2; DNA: TGTGCCAGCAGTGAGGGACTAGCGGGACTAGTTGGGCCCCAGTACTTC; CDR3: CASSEGLAGLVGPQYF
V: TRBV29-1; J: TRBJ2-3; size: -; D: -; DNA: TGCAGCGTTGATAGCCTAGTGGCAGATACGCAGTATTTT; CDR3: CSVDSLVADTQYF
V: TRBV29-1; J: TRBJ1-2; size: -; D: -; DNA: TGCAGCGTTGAAGTAGGGGGAAACACCTTC; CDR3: CSVEVGGNTF
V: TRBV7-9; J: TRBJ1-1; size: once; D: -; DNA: TGCGCCAGCAGCTCAACCCGCGGGCAGGGGAAGGCTGAAGCTTTCTTT; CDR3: CASSSTRGQGKAEAFF
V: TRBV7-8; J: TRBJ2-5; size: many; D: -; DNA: TGTGCCAGCAGCCACATCGGTGAGACCCAGTACTTC; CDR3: CASSHIGETQYF
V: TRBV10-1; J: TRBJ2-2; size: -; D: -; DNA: TGCGCCAGCATAAGGGTAACAGCCAAAACCGCGAACACCGGAGAGCTGTTTTTT; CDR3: CASIRVTAKTANTGELFF
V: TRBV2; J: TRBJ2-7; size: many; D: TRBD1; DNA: TGTGCCAGCAGTGACGGGACAGGGATCTACGAGCAGTACTTC; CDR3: CASSDGTGIYEQYF
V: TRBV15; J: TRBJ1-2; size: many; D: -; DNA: TGTGCCACCAGCACGGAAAACACGGGACACGAGGGCTACACCTTC; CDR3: CATSTENTGHEGYTF
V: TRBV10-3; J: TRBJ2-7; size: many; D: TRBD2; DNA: TGTGCCATCAGCGGCGGGGGGGCCGACGAGCAGTACTTC; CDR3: CAISGGGADEQYF
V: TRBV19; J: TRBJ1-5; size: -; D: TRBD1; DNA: TGTGCCAGTAGTATATGGGGCCAGGGAAGAGGCACCGGGACAGGGGGCCCGAGCAATCAGCCCCAGCATTTT; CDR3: CASSIWGQGRGTGTGGPSNQPQHF
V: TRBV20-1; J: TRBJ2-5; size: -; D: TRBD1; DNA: TGCAGTGCTAGAGAGACAGGGCCAGGGACCCAGTACTTC; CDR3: CSARETGPGTQYF
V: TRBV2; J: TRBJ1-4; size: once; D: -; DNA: TGTGCCAGCAGTGAAGGTCAAGGGGGGACTAATGAAAAACTGTTTTTT; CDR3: CASSEGQGGTNEKLFF